Described below is a single T cell receptor (beta chain) sequence and its context. CD45RO-negative CD8 cells positively selected for CCR7 made up the naive population, which excluded terminally differentiated effector memory CD45RA+ cells. TCRdb's table, derived via immunoSEQ multiplex PCR, lists solely in-frame clones and lacks some. The table includes about 2.1 million clones, roughly 93% detected once. This entry belongs to a study of shared clonotypes between healthy human individuals. This clonotype originated in a man between 18 and 35 years old in good health. Some clones in this sample may be carry-over from other donors' samples. Sequencing input: naive CD8+ T cells from PBMCs.

CDR3 in DNA: TGCGCCAGCAGTGAACCGGGACTAGCGGGACCTCTGAGGTACAATGAGCAGTTCTTC. Protein sequence: CASSEPGLAGPLRYNEQFF. V gene TRBV10-2 combines with J gene TRBJ2-1, with 13 bases that match TRBD2. Germline CDR1 is WSHSY and CDR2 is SAAADI. The CDR3 has 19 residues. Germline trimming cut 3 bases from V and 4 bases from J; bases unmatched to any gene: 12.